This is a list of T cell receptor beta chains from one sample in a study of graft-versus-host responses after intestinal transplantation. Using immunoSEQ multiplex PCR, the repertoire was profiled, and TCRdb retains in-frame clones only, with some absent. This table has 55,000 to 85,000 clones, 89% appearing once. Antigens of these TCRs are unknown. Specimen: unstimulated CD8+ T cells sorted from spleen or lymph node cells, collected before intestinal transplant. These receptor sequences come from a human donor who received an intestinal transplant. Both conserved end residues are part of each CDR3. A D gene is named only where the DNA matches it firmly. Rows give clone size only sometimes, using once, few, many, or a class for an expanded clone.

j_call v_call clone_size cdr3_length d_call cdr3_aa
TRBJ2-3 TRBV9 few 14 NA CASSVRESVDTQYF
TRBJ1-3 TRBV18 few 16 NA CASSPRRVTSGNTIYF
TRBJ2-6 TRBV15 NA 19 TRBD1 CATSRRLGQGAGGANVLTF
TRBJ2-7 TRBV30 NA 14 TRBD1 CAWEPGQGASEQYF
TRBJ2-1 TRBV2 once 15 TRBD2 CASSDRAGGLGEQFF
TRBJ2-1 TRBV25-1 NA 13 NA CASSEYGAGEQFF
TRBJ2-7 TRBV4-1 NA 14 NA CASSRNQGSSEQYF
TRBJ2-6 TRBV4-1 NA 16 NA CASSQAEGTGANVLTF
TRBJ1-2 TRBV11-2 NA 15 NA CASSLGAGPEYGYTF
TRBJ2-2 TRBV10-2 NA 15 NA CASSQIERFTGELFF
TRBJ2-7 TRBV5-6 NA 15 NA CASSLGGASSYEQYF
TRBJ2-5 TRBV9 NA 17 NA CASSGPRGGGPGETQYF
TRBJ2-6 TRBV28 few 14 NA CASSLLGEANVLTF
TRBJ1-1 TRBV6-1 NA 12 NA CSLVREGTEAFF
TRBJ2-5 TRBV5-1 NA 14 TRBD2 CASSLELARETQYF
TRBJ2-7 TRBV28 NA 15 NA CASSLPRTASYEQYF
TRBJ2-5 TRBV27 NA 13 TRBD1 CASSLGQGETQYF
TRBJ1-2 TRBV7-2 NA 14 TRBD1 CASSFDRQGASYTF
TRBJ2-5 TRBV9 NA 14 TRBD1 CASSELDRMETQYF
TRBJ2-7 TRBV6-1 few 14 TRBD1 CASTPGQGGHEQYF
TRBJ2-7 TRBV28 NA 17 NA CASGAWTGRDSAYEQYF
TRBJ1-2 TRBV5-5 once 13 NA CASSLARGYGYTF
TRBJ1-1 TRBV9 NA 16 NA CASSAYLQGVNTEAFF
TRBJ1-1 TRBV5-1 NA 13 NA CASSPQDLTEAFF
TRBJ1-5 TRBV19 NA 15 NA CASRVAPFSNQPQHF
TRBJ2-7 TRBV6-1 NA 15 TRBD2 CASSEEWEGNYEQYF
TRBJ1-1 TRBV28 once 13 NA CASRAQGWPEAFF
TRBJ2-7 TRBV4-1 NA 14 NA CASSQPSVSYEQYF
TRBJ2-7 TRBV6-1 many 17 NA CASSEATGQVVIYEQYF
TRBJ1-4 TRBV2 NA 13 NA CASGATRNEKLFF
TRBJ2-7 TRBV6-1 NA 13 NA CASSWGQGHEQYF
TRBJ2-7 TRBV7-8 NA 16 TRBD1 CASSSYLDRGSYEQYF
TRBJ2-1 TRBV5-6 NA 15 TRBD1 CASNNGRGNANEQFF